This T cell receptor (beta chain) was profiled in a study of T cell changes during pregnancy in multiple sclerosis. After removal of 3 bases from V and 2 bases from J, the junction contained 17 bases not matched to a gene. The CDR3 has 20 residues. Germline loops: CDR1 SGHNT, CDR2 YENEEA. Some clones are missing from TCRdb's copy, which holds only in-frame ones; the method was immunoSEQ multiplex PCR. This sample carries around 99,000 clones, roughly 90% of them seen once, and the ten largest clones take over 0.65%. The chain combines TRBV11-3 with TRBJ2-3; TRBD2 aligns across 10 bases. The clonotype originates from a female donor in good health, enrolled as a control in a pregnancy study. The sample in question was peripheral blood, obtained in the third trimester of pregnancy. The CDR3 here is CASSFTLGLAGAPDTDTQYF. CDR3 in DNA: TGTGCCAGCAGCTTTACCTTAGGGCTAGCGGGGGCGCCCGACACAGATACGCAGTATTTT.